The sequence of this T cell receptor (beta chain) was determined in a study of tumor-infiltrating lymphocytes in primary liver carcinoma. The study's findings and limits: Being bulk and unsorted, samples allowed no CD4+ and CD8+ repertoire comparison.

A constant-region primer primed TCR beta cDNA synthesis from roughly 510 ng of total RNA. Libraries for TCR beta were built through three nested multiplex PCR rounds, which together made up a slightly modified ARM-PCR procedure. Amplification in the first two PCR rounds was performed using TRBV1-TRBV30 forward primers and a C-beta reverse primer for roughly 9 cycles each. TCRdb reprocessed the multiplex PCR reads with MiXCR, giving one entry per CDR3 protein. The sample shows fewer than 350,000 distinct CDR3 sequences, approximately 64% of them seen only once. The CDR3 extends over 13 amino acids. The V end was cut by 4 bases, the J end by 3 bases, with 9 bases between. The V gene's germline CDR1 is LGHNA and CDR2 YNFKEQ. On this clonotype itself: Its target is not known.

Both blood RNA, taken from unsorted whole blood, and germline DNA were extracted. Treatment-naive at the time, the patients had chronic HBV infection. The sequenced material came from peripheral blood. The rearrangement links TRBV4-2 to TRBJ1-1; D unresolved. The sequence came from a man aged 40-49 years with primary liver carcinoma and hepatitis B virus infection. The chain's CDR3 is CASSLVEDTEAFF. CDR3 nucleotide sequence: TGTGCCAGCAGCCTAGTTGAAGACACTGAAGCTTTCTTT.